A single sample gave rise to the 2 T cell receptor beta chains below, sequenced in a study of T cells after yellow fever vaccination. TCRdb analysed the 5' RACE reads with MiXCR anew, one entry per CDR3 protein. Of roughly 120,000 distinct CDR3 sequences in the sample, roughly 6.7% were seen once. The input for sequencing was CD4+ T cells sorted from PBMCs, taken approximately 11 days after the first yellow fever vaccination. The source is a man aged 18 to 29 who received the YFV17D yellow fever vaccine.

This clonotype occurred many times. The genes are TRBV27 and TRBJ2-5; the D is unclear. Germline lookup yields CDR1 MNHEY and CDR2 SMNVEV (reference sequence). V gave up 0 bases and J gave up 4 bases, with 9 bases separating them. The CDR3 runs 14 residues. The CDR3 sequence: CASSLSSPGETQYF. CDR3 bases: TGTGCCAGCAGTTTATCGTCCCCGGGAGAGACCCAGTACTTC.

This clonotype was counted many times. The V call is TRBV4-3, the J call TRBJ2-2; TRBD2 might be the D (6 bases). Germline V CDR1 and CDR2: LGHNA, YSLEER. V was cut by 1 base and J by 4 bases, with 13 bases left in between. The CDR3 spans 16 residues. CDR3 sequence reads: CASSQGSGLLTGELFF. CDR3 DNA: TGCGCCAGCAGCCAAGGCTCCGGACTACTCACCGGGGAGCTGTTTTTT.